This T cell receptor (beta chain) was documented in a study of cytomegalovirus exposure and HLA in healthy donors. At the level of the study: The Caucasian-associated ancestry cluster held roughly 80% of a few hundred genotyped donors.

The PCR used 60 Vbeta and 13 Jbeta primers. TCRdb keeps only in-frame clones here, not all; method: immunoSEQ multiplex PCR. The sample lists around 110,000 clones, approximately 70% seen once, with about 1.6% in the top ten. V gave up 5 bases and J gave up 1 base, with 12 bases separating them. The CDR3 totals 15 residues. The germline V gene has CDR1 MNHNY and CDR2 SVGAGI (reference sequence). This clone was observed a few times. Its antigen is not known. General study points: The authors later found most CMV-associated TCR beta chains appeared HLA-restricted. A later analysis reportedly found fewer N-insertions in an Asian-associated ancestry cluster than the approximately 670-donor mean.

This sequence was found in a man aged 18 to 29 in good health and CMV-seronegative. This rearrangement joins TRBV6-6 to TRBJ2-1; D possibly corresponds to TRBD2 (6 bases). The sample taken for sequencing was PBMCs. CDR3 residues: CASSKAGGSYNEQFF. The DNA of the CDR3 is TGTGCCAGCAGTAAAGCCGGGGGATCCTACAATGAGCAGTTCTTC.